A selection of T cell receptor beta chains follows, all from one sample in a study of shared clonotypes between healthy human individuals. Sequencing was performed with immunoSEQ multiplex PCR; in TCRdb, only in-frame clones are kept and a portion is missing. The top ten clones hold around 24% of a sample with some 740,000 clones, 80% to 95% of them seen once. Sequenced input: naive CD8+ T cells sorted from blood. Receptor source: a man under 40 in good health. The conserved cysteine and the conserved F or W are not part of the CDR3 here.

j_call v_call cdr3_aa
TRBJ1-4 TRBV7-9 ASSFGEKLF
TRBJ2-3 TRBV6-1 ASSGQVTQY
TRBJ1-5 TRBV6-1 ASSQGVWGNQPQH
TRBJ2-7 TRBV28 ASREQGANEQY
TRBJ2-5 TRBV7-6 ASSLSWGTGGETQY
TRBJ1-4 TRBV9 ASSDTGTGPELF
TRBJ1-1 TRBV29-1 SVYLGGTGVNTEAF
TRBJ1-1 TRBV25-1 ASSYRLNTEAF
TRBJ2-1 TRBV6-4 ASRSEGYYNEQF
TRBJ2-7 TRBV27 ASRELAGEGEQY
TRBJ2-1 TRBV6-4 ASSETGSGSQF
TRBJ2-1 TRBV2 ASGQASYNEQF
TRBJ1-1 TRBV19 ASSFSLRQNTEAF
TRBJ2-7 TRBV6-5 ASSYTLEEQY
TRBJ2-4 TRBV7-8 ASSARLAGAKNIQY
TRBJ2-1 TRBV7-8 ASSLGVGAARGQF
TRBJ2-1 TRBV6-5 ASSYGYEQF
TRBJ2-7 TRBV5-6 ASCGLAGNSYEQY
TRBJ2-1 TRBV14 ASSLFGTYNEQF
TRBJ1-1 TRBV2 ASTYIQGNTEAF
TRBJ2-2 TRBV4-3 ASSLKGAGELF
TRBJ1-5 TRBV28 ASSSSGQHSQPQH
TRBJ2-7 TRBV19 ASKGQSPYEQY